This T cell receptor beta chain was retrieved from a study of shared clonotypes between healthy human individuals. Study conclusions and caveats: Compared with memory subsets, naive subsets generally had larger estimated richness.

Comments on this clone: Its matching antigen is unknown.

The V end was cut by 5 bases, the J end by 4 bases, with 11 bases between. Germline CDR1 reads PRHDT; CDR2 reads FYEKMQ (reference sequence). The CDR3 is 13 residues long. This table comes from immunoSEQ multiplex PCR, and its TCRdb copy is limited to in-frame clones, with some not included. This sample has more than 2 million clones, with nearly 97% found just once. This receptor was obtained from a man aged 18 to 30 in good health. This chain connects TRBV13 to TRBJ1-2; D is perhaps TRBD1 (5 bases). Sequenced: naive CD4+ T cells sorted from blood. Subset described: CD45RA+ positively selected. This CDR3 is CASSTTEFYGYTF. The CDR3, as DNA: TGTGCCAGCAGCACGACAGAGTTCTATGGCTACACCTTC.